Each of the 30 T cell receptor beta chains below was sequenced from the same sample in a study of T cell responses to AZD1222 COVID-19 vaccine. Assay: immunoSEQ multiplex PCR; the TCRdb copy retains only in-frame clones and omits some. The sample carries about 130,000 clones, about nine tenths recorded once. The sequencing used peripheral blood, collected on day 0 of AZD1222 vaccination. These receptors originate from an adult in good health.

This clone was detected only once. V is TRBV14 and J is TRBJ1-1, with a possible D match to TRBD1 (6 bases). This CDR3 spans 15 amino acids. The V end lost 1 base, the J end lost 0 bases, and 9 bases lay between the germline ends. The V gene's germline CDR1 is SGHDN and CDR2 FVKESK. The CDR3 DNA is TGTGCCAGCAGCCAAGTGGGACACGTGAACACTGAAGCTTTCTTT. Its translation is CASSQVGHVNTEAFF. Supplemented by reference TRBV14 and TRBJ1-1, the full variable domain reads EAGVTQFPSHSVIEKGQTVTLRCDPISGHDNLYWYRRVMGKEIKFLLHFVKESKQDESGMPNNRFLAERTGGTYSTLKVQPAELEDSGVYFCASSQVGHVNTEAFFGQGTRLTVV.

The rearrangement uses TRBV10-1 and TRBJ2-7, with TRBD1 as a possible D gene (6 bases). The CDR3 totals 13 residues. V gave up 3 bases and J gave up 2 bases, with 8 bases separating them. The germline V gene encodes CDR1 WNHNN and CDR2 SYGVQD (reference sequence). The CDR3 is CASSDRDTYEQYF. CDR3 DNA sequence: TGCGCCAGCAGTGACCGGGACACCTACGAGCAGTACTTC.

This chain uses TRBV10-3 with TRBJ2-7; TRBD2 matches 7 bases. V was clipped by 2 bases and J by 0 bases; unmatched bases: 4. CDR3 length: 15 residues. Germline V gene data show CDR1 as ENHRY and CDR2 as SYGVKD. The CDR3: CAISEGRTSSYEQYF. The CDR3 nucleotides read TGTGCCATCAGTGAGGGCCGGACTAGCTCCTACGAGCAGTACTTC.

This chain links TRBV4-3 with TRBJ2-5, with D unresolved. V was trimmed by 3 bases and J by 4 bases, leaving 9 bases between them. There are 13 residues in the CDR3. CDR1 and CDR2 (germline): LGHNA, YSLEER. The CDR3 is CASSQGLGETQYF. The CDR3 DNA reads as TGCGCCAGCAGCCAGGGCCTGGGAGAGACCCAGTACTTC.

This clone was counted a single time. The chain links TRBV9 to TRBJ2-2, with 8 bases matching TRBD2. This CDR3 has 14 amino acids. V lost 6 bases to trimming and J lost 3 bases; unmatched junction nucleotides: 4. Looked up from germline, CDR1 is SGDLS and CDR2 is YYNGEE. The CDR3 DNA reads as TGTGCCAGCACGGGACTAGGATACACCGGGGAGCTGTTTTTT. Protein sequence: CASTGLGYTGELFF.

This chain joins TRBV9 and TRBJ2-3, with D perhaps TRBD2 (6 bases). Germline V gives CDR1 SGDLS, CDR2 YYNGEE. The CDR3 is 16 residues long. The V end was cut by 0 bases, the J end by 7 bases, with 18 bases between. The DNA for the CDR3 is TGTGCCAGCAGCGTAGCTTGGGGGGAGAGAAGAAATACGCAGTATTTT. Amino acids: CASSVAWGERRNTQYF.

The chain uses TRBV9 and TRBJ2-2; 7 bases map to TRBD1. V lost 2 bases to trimming and J lost 1 base; unmatched junction nucleotides: 14. Germline assignment: CDR1 SGDLS and CDR2 YYNGEE. CDR3 length: 19 residues. The CDR3 DNA is TGTGCCAGCAGCGTTGGCCTCGGGTGGGGACAGATGAACACCGGGGAGCTGTTTTTT. This sequence encodes CASSVGLGWGQMNTGELFF.

J is TRBJ2-3 and V is TRBV7-3; 9 bases match TRBD2. The germline CDR1 and CDR2 sequences are SGHTA and FQGTGA. V lost 5 bases, J lost 5 bases, and 11 bases stayed unmatched. This CDR3 region has 16 residues. The CDR3 region is CASSQYGAGGRDTQYF. In DNA, the CDR3 is TGTGCCAGCAGCCAATATGGTGCGGGGGGGCGAGATACGCAGTATTTT.

The CDR3 loop is CASSPRGSYEQYF. CDR3 DNA: TGTGCCAGCAGTCCTAGGGGAAGCTACGAGCAGTACTTC. The chain joins TRBV6-5 to TRBJ2-7; a weak D match, TRBD1 (5 bases). Germline loops: CDR1 MNHEY, CDR2 SVGAGI. V lost 5 bases and J lost 3, with 11 bases in between. This CDR3 is built from 13 residues.

The V gene is TRBV7-2, the J gene TRBJ2-7, with 10 bases identical to TRBD2. The CDR3 is 18 residues long. V lost 4 bases to trimming and J lost 2 bases; unmatched junction nucleotides: 14. In germline, CDR1 is SGHTA, CDR2 FQGNSA. The CDR3 DNA sequence: TGTGCCAGCAGCTACCAGGGGCTAGCGGGAGTCTCCGCCTACGAGCAGTACTTC. This translates into CASSYQGLAGVSAYEQYF.

The genes are TRBV6-2 or TRBV6-3 and TRBJ1-4, with D uncertain. CDR1 is MNHEY, CDR2 SVGEGT, per germline. Trimming pared 2 bases from V and 0 bases from J, leaving 16 bases between. The CDR3 covers 18 residues. The CDR3 DNA is TGTGCCAGCAGTTACCCCTCCCGATCAGGATCAACTAATGAAAAACTGTTTTTT. The encoded protein is CASSYPSRSGSTNEKLFF.

This rearrangement joins TRBV24-1 to TRBJ2-1, with D perhaps TRBD1 (5 bases). The CDR3 covers 15 residues. Per the germline V gene, CDR1 is KGHDR and CDR2 is SFDVKD. V was clipped by 4 bases and J by 4 bases, with 13 bases between them. The CDR3 loop is CATSDSTTVYNEQFF. The DNA for the CDR3 is TGTGCCACCAGTGACTCCACGACAGTTTACAATGAGCAGTTCTTC.

The chain has TRBV4-1 and TRBJ1-6; D gene uncertain. Per the germline V gene, CDR1 is MGHRA and CDR2 is YSYEKL. This CDR3 has 19 amino acids. V lost 1 base, J lost 3 bases, and 19 bases lay in between. In DNA form, the CDR3 reads TGCGCCAGCAGCCAAGCGGAGGGTTCGAGTGTCGACTATAATTCACCCCTCCACTTT. It translates to CASSQAEGSSVDYNSPLHF.

The rearrangement uses TRBV6-5 and TRBJ1-6; 8 bases match TRBD1. The germline gives CDR1 MNHEY, CDR2 SVGAGI. Unmatched junction bases numbered 3, after V lost 2 bases and J lost 6 bases. The CDR3 is 15 residues long. CDR3 in amino acids: CASSYVDRGNSPLHF. The CDR3 nucleotides are TGTGCCAGCAGTTACGTCGACAGGGGTAATTCACCCCTCCACTTT.

This rearrangement joins TRBV7-2 to TRBJ2-5, with a weak D call TRBD2 (5 bases). Trimming removed 0 bases from V and 5 bases from J, with 13 bases in between. Germline V gives CDR1 SGHTA, CDR2 FQGNSA. This CDR3 is built from 15 residues. The CDR3 nucleotides read TGTGCCAGCAGCTTAGCGACTAATCTGGCCGAGACCCAGTACTTC. Its protein product is CASSLATNLAETQYF.

This rearrangement joins TRBV6-4 to TRBJ1-2; D is uncertain. Between the trimmed V and J ends, which lost 3 bases and 7 bases, there was a span of 15 bases. The CDR3 totals 14 residues. From germline, CDR1 is MRHNA and CDR2 SNTAGT. The CDR3 reads CASSDTWESRGYTF. DNA of the CDR3: TGTGCCAGCAGTGATACGTGGGAATCGCGTGGCTACACCTTC.

This chain uses TRBV29-1 with TRBJ1-1; a possible D gene is TRBD1 (5 bases). V was trimmed by 6 bases and J by 5 bases, leaving 16 bases between them. The CDR3 has 13 amino acids. Germline-derived CDR1 and CDR2 are SQVTM and ANQGSEA. CDR3 nucleotide sequence: TGCAGCGTGGAGGGGACCCTGGGGACTGAAGCTTTCTTT. This sequence encodes CSVEGTLGTEAFF.

V and J are TRBV7-9 and TRBJ1-2; maybe TRBD1 (6 bases). Trimming cost V 0 bases and J 6 bases, with 17 bases left between them. The CDR3 sequence is 16 residues long. Germline V lookup: CDR1 SEHNR, CDR2 FQNEAQ (reference sequence). CDR3 DNA sequence: TGTGCCAGCAGCTTAGCCCCACTGGCCAGGGGCCATGGCTACACCTTC. Its protein is CASSLAPLARGHGYTF.

V and J are TRBV29-1 and TRBJ2-2; D remains ambiguous. The V end was cut by 5 bases, the J end by 5 bases, with 15 bases between. Germline V gene data show CDR1 as SQVTM and CDR2 as ANQGSEA. The CDR3 loop spans 14 amino acids. The CDR3 bases are TGCAGCGTTCAACGGCCAGGAGCTACCGGGGAGCTGTTTTTT. Its protein is CSVQRPGATGELFF.

V usage is TRBV4-1 and J usage is TRBJ1-4, with 7 bases that match TRBD1. There are 15 residues in the CDR3. Germline values: CDR1 MGHRA, CDR2 YSYEKL. Trimming removed 2 bases from V and 3 bases from J; junction bases left unmatched: 3. The CDR3 sequence: CASSQWGQPNEKLFF. CDR3 bases: TGCGCCAGCAGCCAATGGGGACAGCCTAATGAAAAACTGTTTTTT.

The V call is TRBV20-1, the J call TRBJ1-2; D call uncertain. The germline CDR1 and CDR2 sequences are DFQATT and SNEGSKA (reference sequence). V lost 4 bases and J 4 bases, leaving 7 bases between the germline ends. The CDR3 has 11 residues. CDR3 sequence reads: CSATQAYGYTF. The CDR3 DNA reads as TGCAGTGCTACGCAGGCCTATGGCTACACCTTC.

The chain joins TRBV10-3 to TRBJ2-7; the D is unclear. CDR1 is ENHRY and CDR2 is SYGVKD in the germline V gene. The length of the CDR3 is 16 residues. V lost 6 bases to trimming and J lost 0 bases, with 18 bases between them. The CDR3 reads CAIRPEQRPYSYEQYF. The CDR3, as DNA: TGTGCCATCAGGCCCGAACAGAGACCATACTCCTACGAGCAGTACTTC.

The J gene is TRBJ1-4, the V gene TRBV10-1; no reliable D call. CDR1 is WNHNN, CDR2 SYGVQD, per germline (reference sequence). Trimming removed 0 bases from V and 8 bases from J, with 13 bases in between. The CDR3 has 15 amino acids. The CDR3 bases are TGCGCCAGCAGTGAGTCGGATGGCTTTGGGGAAAAACTGTTTTTT. Translation: CASSESDGFGEKLFF.

CDR3 residues: CASLPDRGSKEQYF. DNA of the CDR3: TGTGCCAGCTTGCCGGACAGGGGGAGTAAAGAGCAGTACTTC. The chain uses TRBV5-6 and TRBJ2-7, with TRBD1 matching 10 bases. The CDR3 length is 14 residues. Per the germline V gene, CDR1 is SGHDT and CDR2 is YYEEEE. Losses at the gene ends were 7 bases for V and 7 bases for J; bases not matched to a gene: 11.

This chain connects TRBV2 to TRBJ1-4; D is undetermined. V dropped 2 bases and J dropped 4 bases, with 11 bases sitting between them. CDR1 SNHLY and CDR2 FYNNEI come from the germline V gene. This CDR3 is 15 amino acids long. DNA for the CDR3: TGTGCCAGCAGTGAAACTGACACCAATAATGAAAAACTGTTTTTT. It translates to CASSETDTNNEKLFF.

The genes are TRBV6-2 or TRBV6-3 and TRBJ2-7; 9 nucleotides align to TRBD1. The CDR3 loop spans 18 amino acids. CDR1 is MNHEY, CDR2 SVGEGT, per germline. Trimming removed 2 bases from V and 3 bases from J; junction bases left unmatched: 14. This CDR3 reads CASSYPLSTDRGRYEQYF. CDR3 coding DNA: TGTGCCAGCAGTTACCCCCTATCCACGGACAGGGGACGCTACGAGCAGTACTTC.

A few counts support this clone. This chain uses TRBV5-1 with TRBJ1-1; D perhaps matches TRBD1 (5 bases). Trimming took off 4 bases at V and 1 base at J, with 20 bases between the two ends. This CDR3 is built from 17 residues. The germline CDR1 and CDR2 sequences are SGHRS and YFSETQ. The CDR3 DNA is TGCGCCAGCAGCACAGCTATGACCGGGACGGGGAACACTGAAGCTTTCTTT. Translated: CASSTAMTGTGNTEAFF.

The chain joins TRBV15 to TRBJ1-1; D unresolved. The CDR3 loop spans 15 amino acids. The germline V and J ends were trimmed by 0 bases and 1 base, with 9 bases remaining between them. Germline V CDR1 and CDR2: LNHNV, YYDKDF (reference sequence). The CDR3 loop is CATSRDLRQNTEAFF. The CDR3 nucleotides read TGTGCCACCAGCAGAGATCTTCGACAGAACACTGAAGCTTTCTTT.

The chain has TRBV7-8 and TRBJ1-1; D call uncertain. The CDR3 spans 15 residues. From germline, CDR1 is SGHVS and CDR2 FQNEAQ. The germline V and J ends were trimmed by 4 bases and 1 base, with 13 bases remaining between them. Here the CDR3 reads CASSSPRAKNTEAFF. The CDR3 DNA is TGTGCCAGCAGCTCCCCTAGGGCAAAGAACACTGAAGCTTTCTTT.

V usage is TRBV6-5 and J usage is TRBJ1-4, with D tentatively TRBD1 (5 bases). The V gene lost 0 bases and the J gene lost 3 bases, with 11 bases spanning the gap. Per the germline V gene, CDR1 is MNHEY and CDR2 is SVGAGI. The CDR3 sequence is 16 residues long. In nucleotides, the CDR3 is TGTGCCAGCAGTTACTCGTTAACAGGAGCTAATGAAAAACTGTTTTTT. This codes for CASSYSLTGANEKLFF.